The source of this TCR beta chain is a study of CD8 T cells in Susac syndrome. Study-wide results and limits: Acknowledgment was made by the study that its TCR sequencing and HLA analysis involved a relatively small number of individuals.

An amount of RNA that ranged from about 0.45 to 1 ug was reverse transcribed with random hexamers. Amplification of TCR beta CDR3 by immunoSEQ multiplex PCR spanned 54 Vbeta and 13 Jbeta. MiXCR, run by TCRdb on the immunoSEQ multiplex PCR reads, gives a single entry per CDR3 protein. The top ten clones hold more than 0.2% of a sample with 150,000 to 160,000 distinct CDR3 sequences, approximately 94% of them seen once. Concerning this clonotype: Its specificity is not known.

TCR beta from blood CD8+ and CD4+ T cells was sequenced. Negative isolation was used for CD8+ and CD4+ T cells and FACS enrichment for TEMRA cells. The CDR3 covers 11 residues. Germline-derived CDR1 and CDR2 are GTSNPN and SVGIG (reference sequence). V lost 4 bases to trimming and J lost 4 bases; unmatched junction nucleotides: 0. Sequenced: CD8+ T cells from PBMCs. The sequence was collected from a human donor with multiple sclerosis. This rearrangement joins TRBV30 to TRBJ1-2, with 7 bases that match TRBD1. Here the CDR3 DNA reads TGTGCCTGGACAGGGGGCTATGGCTACACCTTC. It is translated as CAWTGGYGYTF.